Listed below are T cell receptor beta chains from one sample, sequenced in a study of graft-versus-host responses after intestinal transplantation. The antigens these receptors bind are not known. Produced via immunoSEQ multiplex PCR; TCRdb's table is partial and in-frame only. Among 73,000 or so clones listed, 90% were seen once. Specimen: unstimulated CD8+ T cells sorted from spleen or lymph node cells, collected before transplant. The source is a human donor who was the organ donor for an intestinal transplant. CDR3s include the opening cysteine and the closing phenylalanine or tryptophan. A D gene is named only where the DNA matches it firmly. Expanded clones get a size class; other rows say once, few or many, or leave the size out.

J,size,D,V,CDR3,DNA
TRBJ2-4,.,TRBD1,TRBV7-8,CASSSLGQGAKNIQYF,TGTGCCAGCAGCTCCCTGGGACAGGGGGCCAAAAACATTCAGTACTTC
TRBJ2-1,.,.,TRBV10-2,CASSLGSYNEQFF,TGCGCCAGCAGTCTAGGCTCCTACAATGAGCAGTTCTTC
TRBJ1-6,.,TRBD1,TRBV19,CASREWQGGNSPLHF,TGTGCCAGTAGGGAGTGGCAGGGGGGCAATTCACCCCTCCACTTT
TRBJ1-1,.,.,TRBV6-5,CASTLGLTNTEAFF,TGTGCCAGCACCCTGGGACTGACGAACACTGAAGCTTTCTTT
TRBJ2-2,.,TRBD2,TRBV13,CASSPTSGGAGTGELFF,TGTGCCAGCAGCCCCACTAGCGGGGGGGCCGGTACCGGGGAGCTGTTTTTT
TRBJ1-4,.,.,TRBV9,CASSTQGLDEKLFF,TGTGCCAGCAGCACGCAGGGGCTTGATGAAAAACTGTTTTTT
TRBJ1-2,once,.,TRBV19,CASSFTTETNYGYTF,TGTGCCAGTAGTTTCACGACAGAAACTAACTATGGCTACACCTTC
TRBJ1-1,few,.,TRBV5-4,CASSPMSDYTEAFF,TGTGCCAGCAGCCCGATGTCTGACTACACTGAAGCTTTCTTT
TRBJ1-6,once,.,TRBV10-3,CAISELGSDNSPLHF,TGTGCCATCAGTGAGTTGGGGAGCGATAATTCACCCCTCCACTTT
TRBJ2-2,once,.,TRBV2,CASNPGTGELFF,TGTGCCAGCAATCCGGGGACCGGGGAGCTGTTTTTT
TRBJ1-2,.,TRBD1,TRBV15,CATSSQRMGYRGNYGYTF,TGTGCCACCAGCAGCCAAAGAATGGGGTACAGGGGAAACTATGGCTACACCTTC
TRBJ2-5,.,.,TRBV7-7,CASSLDFGEETQYF,TGTGCTAGCAGCTTAGACTTTGGAGAAGAGACCCAGTACTTC
TRBJ2-3,.,.,TRBV7-6,CASSLSGGRDTQYF,TGTGCCAGCAGCTTATCGGGGGGCAGAGATACGCAGTATTTT
TRBJ1-2,.,TRBD1,TRBV6-5,CASTGTGPYGYTF,TGTGCCAGCACCGGGACAGGACCTTATGGCTACACCTTC
TRBJ1-1,.,TRBD1,TRBV30,CAWSLGAGGTEAFF,TGTGCCTGGAGTCTTGGGGCAGGGGGCACTGAAGCTTTCTTT
TRBJ2-3,.,.,TRBV9,CASSVPSSRGADTQYF,TGTGCCAGCAGCGTCCCCTCTAGCAGGGGGGCAGATACGCAGTATTTT
TRBJ1-1,.,TRBD1,TRBV15,CATSMVRLTGGGKAFF,TGTGCCACCAGCATGGTACGTTTGACAGGGGGAGGGAAAGCTTTCTTT
TRBJ1-1,.,.,TRBV4-3,CASSQDPSLNTEAFF,TGCGCCAGCAGCCAAGACCCATCCCTGAACACTGAAGCTTTCTTT
TRBJ1-4,few,.,TRBV4-3,CASSQEDRGNEKLFF,TGCGCCAGCAGCCAAGAGGACAGAGGGAATGAAAAACTGTTTTTT
TRBJ1-2,once,.,TRBV20-1,CSARSDYGYTF,TGCAGTGCTAGGTCGGACTATGGCTACACCTTC
TRBJ2-1,.,.,TRBV6-5,CASQPGSSSYNEQFF,TGTGCCAGTCAGCCAGGGTCGAGCTCCTACAATGAGCAGTTCTTC
TRBJ1-1,few,.,TRBV15,CATSRDRGSIMNTEAFF,TGTGCCACCAGCAGAGATCGAGGCAGTATCATGAACACTGAAGCTTTCTTT
TRBJ2-1,.,.,TRBV11-3,CASSLLGLRDEQFF,TGTGCCAGCAGCCTTCTGGGGCTTAGGGATGAGCAGTTCTTC
TRBJ2-2,.,TRBD2,TRBV7-6,CASSYSGGENTGELFF,TGTGCCAGCAGCTATAGCGGGGGGGAGAACACCGGGGAGCTGTTTTTT
TRBJ2-6,.,.,TRBV7-2,CASSFSGGSSGANVLTF,TGTGCCAGCAGCTTCTCGGGGGGCAGCTCTGGGGCCAACGTCCTGACTTTC
TRBJ1-4,.,.,TRBV6-5,CASSRQPDEKLFF,TGTGCCAGCAGCCGACAGCCTGATGAAAAACTGTTTTTT
TRBJ2-2,.,.,TRBV11-2,CASSLVLTGELFF,TGTGCCAGCAGCTTAGTCCTCACCGGGGAGCTGTTTTTT
TRBJ2-1,.,TRBD2,TRBV5-1,CASTGTSGYNEQFF,TGCGCCAGCACCGGGACTAGCGGGTACAATGAGCAGTTCTTC
TRBJ1-5,.,.,TRBV25-1,CASSREGQPQHF,TGTGCCAGCAGCCGCGAGGGTCAGCCCCAGCATTTT
TRBJ2-1,.,.,TRBV5-1,CASSFGVPNEQFF,TGCGCCAGCAGCTTCGGAGTCCCCAATGAGCAGTTCTTC
TRBJ1-1,.,.,TRBV6-5,CASRTGGATEAFF,TGTGCCAGCAGGACGGGGGGGGCGACTGAAGCTTTCTTT
TRBJ1-1,.,.,TRBV2,CASIQTEAFF,TGTGCCAGCATACAGACTGAAGCTTTCTTT
TRBJ1-5,.,TRBD1,TRBV6-4,CASTLVGQGNQPQHF,TGTGCCAGCACCCTGGTAGGACAGGGTAATCAGCCCCAGCATTTT
TRBJ1-5,.,.,TRBV19,CASSSYRVGGQPQHF,TGTGCCAGTAGTTCGTACAGGGTCGGAGGACAGCCCCAGCATTTT
TRBJ2-3,.,.,TRBV5-4,CASSPTVSGENTQYF,TGTGCCAGCAGCCCCACCGTGTCGGGGGAGAATACGCAGTATTTT
TRBJ1-1,.,.,TRBV4-1,CASSQGGGVNTEAFF,TGCGCCAGCAGCCAAGGGGGGGGAGTGAACACTGAAGCTTTCTTT
TRBJ2-3,once,.,TRBV11-2,CASSLSVTDTQYF,TGTGCCAGCAGCTTATCAGTCACAGATACGCAGTATTTT
TRBJ1-6,once,TRBD1,TRBV13,CASSKDRGFSPLHF,TGTGCCAGCAGCAAGGACAGGGGGTTTTCACCCCTCCACTTT
TRBJ1-1,.,.,TRBV5-6,CASSPRGTVMNTEAFF,TGTGCCAGCAGCCCCCGGGGGACGGTCATGAACACTGAAGCTTTCTTT
TRBJ2-1,.,TRBD1,TRBV19,CATKQGAYNEQFF,TGTGCCACCAAACAGGGGGCCTACAATGAGCAGTTCTTC
TRBJ1-6,.,.,TRBV2,CASAEPVWPLHF,TGTGCCAGCGCCGAGCCGGTATGGCCCCTCCACTTT
TRBJ1-1,.,.,TRBV27,CASSFDGHALLNTEAFF,TGTGCCAGCAGTTTTGATGGACACGCCCTCCTGAACACTGAAGCTTTCTTT
TRBJ2-3,.,.,TRBV7-6,CASRLEGTDTQYF,TGTGCCAGCAGGTTAGAGGGGACAGATACGCAGTATTTT
TRBJ1-1,.,TRBD1,TRBV5-1,CASRIIYRDRGQKAEAFF,TGCGCCAGCAGAATTATTTACCGGGACAGGGGGCAAAAAGCTGAAGCTTTCTTT
TRBJ2-2,few,.,TRBV6-4,CASSAVGTGELFF,TGTGCCAGCAGCGCCGTCGGGACCGGGGAGCTGTTTTTT
TRBJ2-2,.,.,TRBV29-1,CSAVTGGELFF,TGCAGCGCAGTGACGGGCGGGGAGCTGTTTTTT
TRBJ1-6,.,TRBD1,TRBV27,CASSPHWADRGPSPLHF,TGTGCCAGCAGTCCTCACTGGGCGGACAGGGGGCCGTCACCCCTCCACTTT
TRBJ1-6,.,TRBD1,TRBV2,CASRGRGQADSPLHF,TGTGCCAGCAGGGGCAGGGGACAGGCCGATTCACCCCTCCACTTT
TRBJ1-2,.,.,TRBV5-6,CASSLFSFNRRGYTF,TGTGCCAGCAGCTTGTTTAGTTTTAACAGGCGTGGCTACACCTTC
TRBJ1-3,.,.,TRBV18,CASSPPTGLLYF,TGTGCCAGCTCACCGCCGACAGGACTCCTTTATTTT
TRBJ1-4,.,TRBD1,TRBV9,CASSVGSGGNEKLFF,TGTGCCAGCAGCGTAGGGTCAGGGGGTAATGAAAAACTGTTTTTT
TRBJ1-5,.,.,TRBV6-5,CASSLSPGQPQHF,TGTGCCAGCAGTTTAAGTCCGGGGCAGCCCCAGCATTTT
TRBJ2-2,once,.,TRBV10-1,CASSESMAGDTGELFF,TGCGCCAGCAGTGAGTCTATGGCAGGGGATACCGGGGAGCTGTTTTTT
TRBJ2-1,.,.,TRBV7-6,CASSLGQVIDEQFF,TGTGCCAGCAGCTTAGGCCAGGTTATCGATGAGCAGTTCTTC